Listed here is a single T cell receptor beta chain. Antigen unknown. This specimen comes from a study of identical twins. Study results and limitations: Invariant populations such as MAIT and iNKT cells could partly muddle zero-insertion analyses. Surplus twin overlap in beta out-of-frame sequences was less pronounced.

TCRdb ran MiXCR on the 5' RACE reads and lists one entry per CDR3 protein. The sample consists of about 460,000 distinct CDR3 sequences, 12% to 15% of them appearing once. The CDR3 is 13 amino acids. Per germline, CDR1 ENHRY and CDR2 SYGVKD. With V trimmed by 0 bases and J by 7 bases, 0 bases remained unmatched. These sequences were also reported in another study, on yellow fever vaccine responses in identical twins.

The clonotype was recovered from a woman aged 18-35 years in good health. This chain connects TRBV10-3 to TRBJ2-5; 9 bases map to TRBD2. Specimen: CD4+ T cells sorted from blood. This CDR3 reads CAISESSGGTQYF. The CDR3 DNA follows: TGTGCCATCAGTGAGTCTAGCGGGGGGACCCAGTACTTC.